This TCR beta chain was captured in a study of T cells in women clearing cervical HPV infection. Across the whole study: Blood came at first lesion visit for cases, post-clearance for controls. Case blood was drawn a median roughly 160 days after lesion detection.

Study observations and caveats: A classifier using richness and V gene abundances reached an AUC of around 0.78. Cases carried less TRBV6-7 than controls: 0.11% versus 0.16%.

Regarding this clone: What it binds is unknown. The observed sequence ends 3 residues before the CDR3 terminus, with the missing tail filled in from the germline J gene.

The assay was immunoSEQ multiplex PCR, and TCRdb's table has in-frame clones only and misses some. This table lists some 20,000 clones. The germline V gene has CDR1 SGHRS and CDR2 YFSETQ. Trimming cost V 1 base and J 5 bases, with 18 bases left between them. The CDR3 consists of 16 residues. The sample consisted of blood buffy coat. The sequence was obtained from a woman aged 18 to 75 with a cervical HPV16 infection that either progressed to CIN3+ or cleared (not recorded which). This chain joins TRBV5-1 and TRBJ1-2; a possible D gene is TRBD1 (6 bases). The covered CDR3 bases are TGCGCCAGCAGCTTGACCAGTGGAGGGGGTTTTTATGGC. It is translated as CASSLTSGGGFYG. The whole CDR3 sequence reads CASSLTSGGGFYGYTF.